This T cell receptor beta chain comes out of a study of cytomegalovirus exposure and HLA in healthy donors. The PCR had 60 Vbeta and 13 Jbeta primers. Using immunoSEQ multiplex PCR, the repertoire was profiled, and TCRdb retains in-frame clones only, with some absent. The table has 160,000 or so clones, 72% seen once. V was shortened by 5 bases and J by 5 bases, with 18 bases between the two germline ends. This CDR3 is 15 amino acids long. CDR1 is LNHNV, CDR2 YYDKDF, per germline (reference sequence). The sequence came from a human donor in good health. Sample: PBMCs. The rearrangement joins TRBV15 to TRBJ1-1; tentative D call: TRBD1 (5 bases). CDR3 DNA: TGTGCCACCAGCGACCTGGTGGCCGGGGGGACTGAAGCTTTCTTT. Translation gives CATSDLVAGGTEAFF.